What follows are 26 T cell receptor beta chains derived from one specimen sequenced in a study of OX40 agonist ivuxolimab in advanced cancers. Clones were sequenced by immunoSEQ multiplex PCR, and TCRdb holds only the in-frame ones, with some missing. The data show 40,000 to 50,000 clones, about four fifths seen once. This sample comprised CD4+ or CD8+ T cells sorted from blood, obtained in a trial of the OX40 agonist ivuxolimab. Receptors were obtained from an adult with an advanced solid tumor such as melanoma, head and neck, liver or kidney cancer.

The chain carries TRBV5-5 and TRBJ1-6; D is ambiguous. From germline, CDR1 is SGHKS and CDR2 YYEKEE (reference sequence). The length of the CDR3 is 16 residues. Trimming pared 0 bases from V and 10 bases from J, leaving 17 bases between. CDR3 nucleotide sequence: TGTGCCAGCAGCTTGGAAGATATGGGTAGCGGATCACCCCTCCACTTT. As protein: CASSLEDMGSGSPLHF.

This clone has only a few counts. The genes are TRBV9 and TRBJ1-1; the D gene is possibly TRBD1 (5 bases). V lost 4 bases and J lost 1, with 14 bases in between. This CDR3 comprises 15 residues. Germline lookup yields CDR1 SGDLS and CDR2 YYNGEE. The CDR3 nucleotides read TGTGCCAGCAGCATTCTTTGGGACGGGAACACTGAAGCTTTCTTT. This translates into CASSILWDGNTEAFF.

The DNA of the CDR3 is TGTGCCAGCAGTTCAAGATGGGGTGGTTTCTTC. As protein: CASSSRWGGFF. The chain uses TRBV28 and TRBJ2-1; the D is unclear. Trimming took 4 bases from V and 16 from J, leaving 14 bases between them. Germline CDR1 reads MDHEN; CDR2 reads SYDVKM. There are 11 residues in the CDR3.

This clone appeared once. This chain uses TRBV29-1 with TRBJ2-5; no reliable D call. Germline V gene data show CDR1 as SQVTM and CDR2 as ANQGSEA. Trimming left V 2 bases short and J 4 bases short, with 8 bases between. The CDR3 extends over 12 amino acids. For the CDR3, the DNA is TGCAGCGTTGAATCCTTCGGAGAGACCCAGTACTTC. It specifies CSVESFGETQYF.

This chain joins TRBV28 and TRBJ2-3; either TRBD1 or TRBD2 may supply D (5 bases each). CDR3 length: 14 residues. Trimming took off 8 bases at V and 4 bases at J, with 16 bases between the two ends. Germline CDR1 reads MDHEN; CDR2 reads SYDVKM. CDR3 protein: CASGGPTFADTQYF. DNA for the CDR3: TGTGCCAGCGGGGGACCCACCTTCGCAGATACGCAGTATTTT.

The CDR3, as DNA: TGCGCCAGCAGCTCGGGACAGTCCTACGAGCAGTACTTC. This codes for CASSSGQSYEQYF. The chain is built from TRBV5-1 and TRBJ2-7; 7 nucleotides agree with TRBD1. The CDR3 runs to 13 residues. V dropped 3 bases and J dropped 1; count of bases not matched to a gene: 1. Germline assignment: CDR1 SGHRS and CDR2 YFSETQ.

The CDR3 region is CASSRDRGLGEQYF. The CDR3, as DNA: TGTGCCAGCAGTCGCGACAGGGGGTTGGGCGAGCAGTACTTC. The chain carries TRBV6-1 and TRBJ2-7; 9 nucleotides agree with TRBD1. Losses at the gene ends were 5 bases for V and 6 bases for J; bases not matched to a gene: 8. The germline V gene has CDR1 MNHNS and CDR2 SASEGT. The CDR3 spans 14 residues.

The V call is TRBV19, the J call TRBJ2-1; 14 bases are shared with TRBD2. Trimming removed 3 bases from V and 4 bases from J; junction bases left unmatched: 5. Germline CDR1 reads LNHDA; CDR2 reads SQIVND (reference sequence). This CDR3 comprises 17 residues. CDR3 sequence reads: CASSMGLAGARYNEQFF. The CDR3 bases are TGTGCCAGTAGTATGGGACTAGCGGGAGCCCGTTACAATGAGCAGTTCTTC.

V is TRBV18 and J is TRBJ1-1; maybe TRBD1 (5 bases). Per germline, CDR1 KGHSH and CDR2 LQKENI. The CDR3 is 15 residues long. The V end was cut by 3 bases, the J end by 0 bases, with 11 bases between. This CDR3 reads CASSPPVGVNTEAFF. The CDR3 region has the DNA TGTGCCAGCTCACCCCCGGTGGGGGTGAACACTGAAGCTTTCTTT.

This clone was detected only once. V gene TRBV7-9 combines with J gene TRBJ2-5, with D perhaps TRBD2 (5 bases). This CDR3 is 12 amino acids long. Trimming cost V 5 bases and J 5 bases, with 9 bases left between them. Germline V lookup: CDR1 SEHNR, CDR2 FQNEAQ (reference sequence). The CDR3 DNA follows: TGTGCCAGCAGCATCCGCGGGGAGACCCAGTACTTC. Translation: CASSIRGETQYF. The variable domain in full, completed from reference TRBV7-9 and TRBJ2-5, reads DTGVSQNPRHKITKRGQNVTFRCDPISEHNRLYWYRQTLGQGPEFLTYFQNEAQLEKSRLLSDRFSAERPKGSFSTLEIQRTEQGDSAMYLCASSIRGETQYFGPGTRLLVL.

The chain combines TRBV28 with TRBJ2-3; 10 bases fit TRBD1. V trimming: 6 bases; J trimming: 2 bases; junction bases outside the gene matches: 8. The CDR3 length is 16 residues. Germline CDR1 and CDR2: MDHEN and SYDVKM. CDR3 sequence: CASRMDRGTYTDTQYF. The CDR3 nucleotides are TGTGCCAGCAGAATGGACAGGGGGACGTACACAGATACGCAGTATTTT.

The chain is built from TRBV7-2 and TRBJ2-2; 8 positions agree with TRBD1. V shed 5 bases and J 5 bases; nucleotides not matched to a gene: 4. Looked up from germline, CDR1 is SGHTA and CDR2 is FQGNSA. The CDR3 runs to 14 residues. CDR3 loop: CASSRDRPTGELFF. The DNA of the CDR3 is TGTGCCAGCAGCAGGGACAGGCCGACCGGGGAGCTGTTTTTT.

V and J are TRBV6-5 and TRBJ2-1; D might be TRBD2 (6 bases). V lost 6 bases and J lost 6, with 12 bases in between. CDR1 is MNHEY, CDR2 SVGAGI, per germline. CDR3 length: 13 residues. The CDR3 is CASRRGSGNEQFF. CDR3 DNA sequence: TGTGCCAGCAGGCGGGGCTCGGGCAATGAGCAGTTCTTC.

This clone has a handful of counts. This chain links TRBV7-2 with TRBJ2-3; 11 bases map to TRBD2. CDR3 length equals 15 residues. Trimming removed 5 bases from V and 2 bases from J; junction bases left unmatched: 3. Germline V gene sequence: CDR1 SGHTA, CDR2 FQGNSA. DNA of the CDR3: TGTGCCAGCAGCATTAGCGGGAGGGCCACAGATACGCAGTATTTT. It specifies CASSISGRATDTQYF.

The chain employs TRBV5-6 and TRBJ1-1; no clear D gene. V lost 3 bases, J lost 1 base, and 16 bases lay in between. The CDR3 runs 16 residues. Per germline, CDR1 SGHDT and CDR2 YYEEEE. This chain's CDR3 is CASSSRLGMRNTEAFF. The CDR3 DNA follows: TGTGCCAGCAGCTCTCGCCTGGGGATGAGGAACACTGAAGCTTTCTTT.

This clone was detected a few times. The CDR3 coding sequence is TGTGCCAGCAGCCGGCTCAAGGGAGACAGGGAGAAAGAGACCCAGTACTTC. Amino acid sequence: CASSRLKGDREKETQYF. This chain joins TRBV4-2 and TRBJ2-5; TRBD1 matches at 7 bases. Looked up from germline, CDR1 is LGHNA and CDR2 is YNFKEQ. The CDR3 runs 17 residues. Germline trimming cut 4 bases from V and 3 bases from J; bases unmatched to any gene: 14.

This clone was found once. The chain has TRBV5-1 and TRBJ1-1, with 7 bases aligning to TRBD1. V lost 4 bases and J lost 1; bases outside the gene matches: 13. This CDR3 region has 17 residues. Germline V gene lookup returns CDR1 SGHRS and CDR2 YFSETQ. CDR3 region: CASSPLQGHMGNTEAFF. Written as DNA, the CDR3 is TGCGCCAGCAGCCCGCTACAGGGGCATATGGGGAACACTGAAGCTTTCTTT.

This clone has more than one count but fewer than ten. This rearrangement joins TRBV18 to TRBJ1-5; D remains unclear. The CDR3 runs 13 residues. The germline gives CDR1 KGHSH, CDR2 LQKENI. Trimming pared 2 bases from V and 5 bases from J, leaving 7 bases between. The CDR3 here is CASSPGRDQPQHF. Written as DNA, the CDR3 is TGTGCCAGCTCACCAGGGCGCGATCAGCCCCAGCATTTT.

This chain connects TRBV11-3 to TRBJ2-2; 10 bases line up with TRBD1. J gave up 5 bases and V 5 bases, and 8 bases lay outside the gene matches. Germline assignment: CDR1 SGHNT and CDR2 YENEEA. The CDR3 spans 16 residues. CDR3 sequence (DNA): TGTGCCAGCAGCACAAGACAGGGGGCTTGGACCGGGGAGCTGTTTTTT. Translation: CASSTRQGAWTGELFF.

CDR3 in DNA: TGTGCCAGTAGCCTTGGACTAAATGAGCAGTTCTTC. Encoded protein: CASSLGLNEQFF. The J gene is TRBJ2-1, the V gene TRBV19, with a possible D match to TRBD2 (6 bases). V was trimmed by 6 bases and J by 7 bases, leaving 10 bases between them. CDR1 is LNHDA and CDR2 is SQIVND in the germline V gene (reference sequence). This CDR3 region has 12 residues.

The chain uses TRBV2 and TRBJ1-2, with unresolved D. The ends were cut back, 3 bases at V and 0 bases at J, with 5 bases in the middle. The CDR3 loop spans 13 amino acids. Germline CDR1 is SNHLY and CDR2 is FYNNEI. CDR3 protein: CASSDLSNYGYTF. CDR3 nucleotide sequence: TGTGCCAGCAGTGATCTCTCTAACTATGGCTACACCTTC.

In its sample, this clone was seen a few times. The chain has TRBV9 and TRBJ2-1, with 10 bases identical to TRBD2. Germline lookup yields CDR1 SGDLS and CDR2 YYNGEE. This CDR3 is 17 amino acids long. The V gene end was trimmed by 4 bases and the J gene end by 7 bases; junction bases not matched to a gene: 14. The CDR3 DNA reads as TGTGCCAGCAGCCCCCACCAGCGGGGGGGGGTTAGGAATGAGCAGTTCTTC. Amino acids: CASSPHQRGGVRNEQFF.

This clone was recorded only once. The chain recombines TRBV28 with TRBJ1-1; tentative D call: TRBD1 (5 bases). Trimming pared 8 bases from V and 12 bases from J, leaving 22 bases between. The germline V gene encodes CDR1 MDHEN and CDR2 SYDVKM. The CDR3 is 13 residues long. CDR3 residues: CASFFRESRKTFF. The CDR3 DNA sequence: TGTGCCAGCTTCTTCAGGGAGTCCAGGAAAACTTTCTTT.

This chain connects TRBV19 to TRBJ1-4; possibly TRBD1 for D (5 bases). The CDR3 has 13 residues. Germline values: CDR1 LNHDA, CDR2 SQIVND (reference sequence). Trimming pared 7 bases from V and 8 bases from J, leaving 14 bases between. The DNA of the CDR3 is TGTGCCAGTACCCAGGGACTAGACGAAAAACTGTTTTTT. Translation gives CASTQGLDEKLFF. The complete variable domain, with remaining parts taken from reference TRBV19 and TRBJ1-4, reads DGGITQSPKYLFRKEGQNVTLSCEQNLNHDAMYWYRQDPGQGLRLIYYSQIVNDFQKGDIAEGYSVSREKKESFPLTVTSAQKNPTAFYLCASTQGLDEKLFFGSGTQLSVL.

V and J are TRBV18 and TRBJ2-1; 8 nucleotides match TRBD2. Germline CDR1 reads KGHSH; CDR2 reads LQKENI. This CDR3 contains 11 residues. The ends lost 2 bases at V and 14 bases at J; junction bases unmatched: 2. CDR3: CASSPATSEFF. Written as DNA, the CDR3 is TGTGCCAGCTCACCAGCGACTAGCGAGTTCTTC.

This sequence joins TRBV14 and TRBJ2-7; TRBD1 aligns across 10 bases. The CDR3 is made up of 15 amino acids. CDR1 is SGHDN, CDR2 FVKESK, per germline. The ends lost 4 bases at V and 6 bases at J; junction bases unmatched: 9. The CDR3 coding sequence is TGTGCCAGCAGCCCACTGACAGGGGGCGCGTCCGAGCAGTACTTC. Its protein product is CASSPLTGGASEQYF.